This is a list of T cell receptor beta chains from one sample in a study of T cell changes during pregnancy in multiple sclerosis. Clones were sequenced by immunoSEQ multiplex PCR, and TCRdb holds only the in-frame ones, with some missing. The sample contains around 130,000 clones, approximately 96% of which appear only once. The specimen was peripheral blood, collected after pregnancy. The source of these receptors is a female donor with multiple sclerosis, enrolled in a pregnancy study. Each CDR3 is given without its conserved first and last residue. Fields, in order: J gene, V gene, CDR3 protein.

TRBJ1-5,TRBV28,ASSSNRDRASNQPQH
TRBJ1-2,TRBV7-9,ASSHEGQLYGYT
TRBJ2-2,TRBV19,ASSIWASGSGELF
TRBJ1-2,TRBV28,ASSSMNYGYT
TRBJ1-4,TRBV28,ASSLRGPEEKLF
TRBJ2-2,TRBV7-7,ASSLKTGTGELF
TRBJ2-5,TRBV9,ASSSQTSGRVETQY
TRBJ2-1,TRBV9,ASSVGPNSAEGNEQF
TRBJ2-3,TRBV15,ATSYRRSYTDTQY
TRBJ2-2,TRBV7-9,ASSSPPLANTGELF
TRBJ1-2,TRBV28,ASSLLGGQGYT
TRBJ2-1,TRBV28,ASSPLAGYNEQF
TRBJ2-1,TRBV15,ATSRESAGLSYNEQF
TRBJ2-1,TRBV5-1,ASRLAGYNEQF
TRBJ1-1,TRBV28,ASRELGGGGAF
TRBJ2-1,TRBV9,ASSVDGAPGGEQF
TRBJ2-7,TRBV9,ASSVTQGPYEQY
TRBJ2-5,TRBV6-6,ASSYTRVIMETQY
TRBJ1-5,TRBV28,ASSLTGGGNQPQH
TRBJ2-3,TRBV29-1,SAGHGSTDTQY
TRBJ2-6,TRBV27,ASSHGTGVSGANVLT
TRBJ1-1,TRBV2,ASSEGQTEAF
TRBJ1-2,TRBV19,ASRSLRGYT
TRBJ1-2,TRBV2,ASSSQTGAYGYT
TRBJ2-7,TRBV5-8,ASSPMGQGSLRRY
TRBJ2-7,TRBV30,AWSEPAGVYEQY
TRBJ2-7,TRBV2,ASRLLGARGEQY
TRBJ1-2,TRBV9,ASSPRQGQYNGYT
TRBJ2-1,TRBV7-3,ASSLRQGNEQF
TRBJ2-1,TRBV7-9,ASTPRGLVYNEQF
TRBJ2-1,TRBV28,ASSFSRGQF
TRBJ2-7,TRBV5-6,ASSKQQGVKPYEQY
TRBJ1-2,TRBV2,ASSEWAANYGYT
TRBJ1-2,TRBV28,ASSLPGERYGYT
TRBJ1-2,TRBV14,ASSPGTFFGYT
TRBJ1-4,TRBV11-2,ASSWGRLGKLF
TRBJ2-5,TRBV19,ASSVSDRAGETQY
TRBJ2-7,TRBV7-9,ASRTSGTGYTEQY
TRBJ2-1,TRBV18,ASSPNSKGSDEQF
TRBJ2-2,TRBV19,ASSRDFAGGELF
TRBJ2-5,TRBV6-5,ASSYALGGAQETQY
TRBJ2-5,TRBV30,AWSSDGDRGRETQY
TRBJ1-1,TRBV28,ASSLRQTMNTEAF
TRBJ2-7,TRBV19,ASSINSGTGMYEQY